The sequence of this T cell receptor beta chain was determined in a study of T cell responses to AZD1222 COVID-19 vaccine. Study conclusions and caveats: Clonal diversity was possibly underestimated, and the donors were mostly white British, with more females. Vaccine-associated CD4 TCRs ranged over spike, dominating at 160-218 and 743-854. Researchers took repertoire samples only after the peak T cell response had come.

CDR1 and CDR2 from the germline V gene are MNHNY and SVGAGI (reference sequence). The CDR3 sequence is 17 residues long. With 5 bases removed from V and 1 base from J, the gap between germline ends came to 15 bases. Regarding this clone: Its antigen is unidentified.

Produced via immunoSEQ multiplex PCR; TCRdb's table is partial and in-frame only. Of 150,000 to 200,000 clones detected, roughly 92% appear once; the ten largest clones hold 4% to 5.5%. The chain uses TRBV6-6 and TRBJ2-6, with a possible D match to TRBD2 (5 bases). The specimen was peripheral blood, collected 28 days after the second AZD1222 dose. This sequence was found in an adult who received the AZD1222 COVID-19 vaccine. CDR3 DNA sequence: TGTGCCAGCAGTCCGGGGTCCCGGGGATCTGGGGCCAACGTCCTGACTTTC. Encoded protein: CASSPGSRGSGANVLTF.